This TCR beta chain was retrieved from a study of T cell repertoires in cytomegalovirus infection. Study outcomes and limitations: Carriage of CMV together with the relevant HLA was identifiable through cumulative public TCR beta family frequency.

TCRdb re-called the reads with MiXCR, one entry per CDR3 protein. Among roughly 280,000 distinct CDR3 sequences listed, roughly 13% were seen once. This clonotype came up a few times. Its antigen remains unknown. This clonotype was obtained from a human donor in good health (CMV status not recorded). Some clones in this sample may be carry-over from other donors' samples. The sequencing sample was made of PBMCs.

CDR3 nucleotides: TGTGCCAGCACCGAAGGGTTTCGTGGCACAGCCCAGCATTTT. It codes for CASTEGFRGTAQHF. This rearrangement joins TRBV6-2 or TRBV6-3 to TRBJ1-5; no clear D. This CDR3 spans 14 amino acids. The V gene's germline CDR1 is MNHEY and CDR2 SVGEGT. Deletions cut 7 bases from V and 11 bases from J, with 21 bases between.